One T cell receptor (beta chain) is described in this entry. Its specificity is not known. This entry comes from a study of cytomegalovirus exposure and HLA in healthy donors. Overall study findings and caveats: The classifier reportedly diagnosed cytomegalovirus status with high specificity and sensitivity.

The donors were members of the validation cohort comprising over a hundred subjects, separate from the approximately 670-subject first cohort. Sequenced by immunoSEQ multiplex PCR; TCRdb stores in-frame clones only, minus some. The data show approximately 120,000 clones, around 94% seen once. The germline CDR1 and CDR2 sequences are MNHEY and SMNVEV (reference sequence). This CDR3 spans 15 amino acids. The V end lost 4 bases, the J end lost 1 base, and 13 bases lay between the germline ends. The chain uses TRBV27 and TRBJ1-1, with TRBD1 as a possible D gene (5 bases). The clonotype originates from a woman under 30 in good health and CMV-seronegative. Material: PBMCs. Here the CDR3 DNA reads TGTGCCAGCAGTTACGGGGAGGGGCGGAACACTGAAGCTTTCTTT. This sequence encodes CASSYGEGRNTEAFF.